This passage covers 9 T cell receptor beta chains from one sample sequenced in a study of cytomegalovirus exposure and HLA in healthy donors. Vbeta (60) and Jbeta (13) primers were used in the PCR. Only in-frame clones appear in the TCRdb table, and some are missing; sequencing was by immunoSEQ multiplex PCR. The table shows under 200,000 clones, with around 75% occurring only once. The specimen was PBMCs. Source of these receptors: a human donor in good health.

This clone was counted a few times. The CDR3 loop is CASSLESGRDSPLHF. CDR3 in DNA: TGTGCCAGCAGCTTAGAATCAGGGAGGGATTCACCCCTCCACTTT. This chain joins TRBV7-2 and TRBJ1-6; a weak D match, TRBD1 (5 bases). The germline V gene encodes CDR1 SGHTA and CDR2 FQGNSA. The CDR3 extends over 15 amino acids. The V end lost 1 base, the J end lost 8 bases, and 12 bases lay between the germline ends.

The chain has TRBV11-2 and TRBJ1-1; no definite D call. V shed 0 bases and J shed 3 bases, with 8 bases lying between them. The CDR3 is 14 residues long. Looked up from germline, CDR1 is SGHAT and CDR2 is FQNNGV. In DNA, the CDR3 is TGTGCCAGCAGCTTAGATCGCGGGTACACTGAAGCTTTCTTT. Translating it yields CASSLDRGYTEAFF.

The chain recombines TRBV6-5 with TRBJ2-7; 7 bases align to TRBD2. V gave up 2 bases and J gave up 6 bases; unmatched junction bases: 4. This CDR3 has 13 residues. Per the germline V gene, CDR1 is MNHEY and CDR2 is SVGAGI. The CDR3 loop is CASSYSGDSEQYF. CDR3 in DNA: TGTGCCAGCAGTTACAGCGGGGATTCCGAGCAGTACTTC.

J is TRBJ1-2 and V is TRBV9, with a possible D match to TRBD1 (5 bases). CDR1 SGDLS and CDR2 YYNGEE come from the germline V gene. The CDR3 covers 14 residues. Trimming took off 0 bases at V and 2 bases at J, with 8 bases between the two ends. The CDR3 region has the DNA TGTGCCAGCAGCGTAGGTAGGGGAAACTATGGCTACACCTTC. As protein: CASSVGRGNYGYTF.

This CDR3 is CASSTVPGQGLSEQYF. Written as DNA, the CDR3 is TGTGCCAGCAGTACTGTTCCGGGACAGGGGCTAAGCGAGCAGTACTTC. The rearrangement joins TRBV28 to TRBJ2-7, with 10 bases fitting TRBD1. The V and J ends lost 5 bases and 6 bases, in that order; junction bases with no gene match: 13. The CDR3 is 16 residues long. The germline V gene encodes CDR1 MDHEN and CDR2 SYDVKM. Together with reference TRBV28 and TRBJ2-7, the CDR3 gives the full variable domain: DVKVTQSSRYLVKRTGEKVFLECVQDMDHENMFWYRQDPGLGLRLIYFSYDVKMKEKGDIPEGYSVSREKKERFSLILESASTNQTSMYLCASSTVPGQGLSEQYFGPGTRLTVT.

This chain joins TRBV27 and TRBJ1-2, with 9 bases fitting TRBD1. The CDR3 is 15 residues long. Germline V gene lookup returns CDR1 MNHEY and CDR2 SMNVEV (reference sequence). With V trimmed by 3 bases and J by 4 bases, 6 bases remained unmatched. This CDR3 reads CASSFAGQGIYGYTF. CDR3 bases: TGTGCCAGCAGTTTCGCGGGACAGGGAATCTATGGCTACACCTTC.

Written as DNA, the CDR3 is TGTGCCAGCAACGACAGGGCTAAGTCCGGGGAGCTGTTTTTT. The encoded protein is CASNDRAKSGELFF. This chain uses TRBV6-6 with TRBJ2-2; TRBD1 matches 7 bases. The CDR3 is 14 amino acids. Germline V gene data show CDR1 as MNHNY and CDR2 as SVGAGI (reference sequence). V lost 7 bases and J lost 6; bases outside the gene matches: 8.

The rearrangement links TRBV7-9 to TRBJ1-4; 9 nucleotides agree with TRBD1. Germline lookup yields CDR1 SEHNR and CDR2 FQNEAQ (reference sequence). This CDR3 contains 14 residues. Trimming removed 5 bases from V and 4 bases from J; junction bases left unmatched: 2. The CDR3 reads CASSQGQGNEKLFF. The CDR3 DNA reads as TGTGCCAGCAGCCAGGGACAGGGTAATGAAAAACTGTTTTTT.

The chain carries TRBV7-2 and TRBJ1-1; D is ambiguous. Germline assignment: CDR1 SGHTA and CDR2 FQGNSA. The V end was cut by 2 bases, the J end by 6 bases, with 10 bases between. The CDR3 spans 13 residues. CDR3 DNA: TGTGCCAGCAGCTTATACCGGGAACCTGAAGCTTTCTTT. Translating gives CASSLYREPEAFF.